This entry describes one T cell receptor beta chain. This sample is drawn from a study of T cell changes during pregnancy in multiple sclerosis. Libraries were prepared by immunoSEQ multiplex PCR; TCRdb keeps only in-frame clonotypes and omits some of them. The sample consists of 35,000 to 45,000 clones, approximately 91% of them appearing once. The CDR3 runs to 14 residues. After removal of 7 bases from V and 10 bases from J, the junction contained 13 bases not matched to a gene. Germline CDR1 is SNHLY and CDR2 is FYNNEI. The receptor comes from a female donor in good health, enrolled as a control in a pregnancy study. The sample was CD4+ T cells from peripheral blood mononuclear cells, taken in the second trimester of pregnancy. The chain uses TRBV2 and TRBJ1-5; 7 bases agree with TRBD1. Here the CDR3 reads CASMATGSGGPQHF. The CDR3 region has the DNA TGTGCCAGCATGGCGACAGGGAGTGGAGGACCCCAGCATTTT.